This section outlines one T cell receptor beta chain sequence together with its context. What it binds is unknown. Then a second PCR, running roughly 6 to 11 cycles, was carried out with a sample-barcoded 5' primer and a J-beta primer mix. Each cDNA molecule was tagged by a template-switch adaptor that had 12 random nucleotides. TCRdb re-derived calls from the 5' RACE reads in MiXCR, one entry per CDR3 protein. This table holds approximately 800,000 distinct CDR3 sequences, less than 70% found once. The data stem from a study of blood T cells in healthy people across ages. Findings and caveats of the study: There were more naive CD4+ cells and higher diversity in long-lived donors than in aged donors.

Peripheral blood samples of around 9.3 milliliters were drawn from each donor. Sequencing was performed on blood. The receptor's source is an elderly man in good health.

The CDR3 loop is CASSAGTRYNNEQFF. For the CDR3, the DNA is TGTGCCAGCAGCGCCGGGACTAGATACAACAATGAGCAGTTCTTC. The rearrangement links TRBV7-3 to TRBJ2-1, with TRBD2 matching over 8 bases. This CDR3 spans 15 amino acids. Trimming removed 5 bases from V and 5 bases from J; junction bases left unmatched: 8. CDR1 is SGHTA and CDR2 is FQGTGA in the germline V gene.